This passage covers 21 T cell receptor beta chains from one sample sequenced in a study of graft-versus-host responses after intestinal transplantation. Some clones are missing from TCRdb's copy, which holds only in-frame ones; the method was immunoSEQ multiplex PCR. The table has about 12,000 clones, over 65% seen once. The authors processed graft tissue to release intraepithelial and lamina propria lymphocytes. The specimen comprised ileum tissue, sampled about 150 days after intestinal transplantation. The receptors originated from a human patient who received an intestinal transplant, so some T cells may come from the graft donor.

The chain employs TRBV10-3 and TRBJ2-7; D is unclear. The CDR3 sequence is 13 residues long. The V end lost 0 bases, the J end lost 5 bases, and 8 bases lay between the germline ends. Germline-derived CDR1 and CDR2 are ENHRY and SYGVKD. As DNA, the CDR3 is TGTGCCATCAGTGAGTCGAAGCGTGACGAGCAGTACTTC. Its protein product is CAISESKRDEQYF.

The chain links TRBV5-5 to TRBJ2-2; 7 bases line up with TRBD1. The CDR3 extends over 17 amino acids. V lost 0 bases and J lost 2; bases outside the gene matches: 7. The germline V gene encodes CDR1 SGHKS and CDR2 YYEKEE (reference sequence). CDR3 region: CASSLGQRGLNTGELFF. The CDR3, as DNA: TGTGCCAGCAGCTTGGGCCAGAGGGGGCTTAACACCGGGGAGCTGTTTTTT.

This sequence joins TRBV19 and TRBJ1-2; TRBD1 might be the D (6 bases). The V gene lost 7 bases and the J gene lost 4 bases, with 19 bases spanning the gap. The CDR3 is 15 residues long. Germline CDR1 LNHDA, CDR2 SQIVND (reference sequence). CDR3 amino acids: CASTSPRQAIYGYTF. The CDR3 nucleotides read TGTGCCAGTACCTCCCCTAGACAGGCGATCTATGGCTACACCTTC.

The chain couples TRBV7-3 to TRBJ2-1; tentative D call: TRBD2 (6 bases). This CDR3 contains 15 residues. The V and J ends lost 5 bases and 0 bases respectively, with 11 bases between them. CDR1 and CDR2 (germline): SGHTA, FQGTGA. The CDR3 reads CASSIAGHSYNEQFF. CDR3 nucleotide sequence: TGTGCCAGCAGCATCGCGGGGCACTCCTACAATGAGCAGTTCTTC.

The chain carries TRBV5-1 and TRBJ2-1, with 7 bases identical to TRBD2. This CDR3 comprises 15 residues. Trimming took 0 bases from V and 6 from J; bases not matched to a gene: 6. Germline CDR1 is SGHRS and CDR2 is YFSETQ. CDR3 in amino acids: CASSLGWTRSNEQFF. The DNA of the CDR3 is TGCGCCAGCAGCTTGGGGTGGACTAGGAGCAATGAGCAGTTCTTC. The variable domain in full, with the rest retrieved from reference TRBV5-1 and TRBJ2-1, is KAGVTQTPRYLIKTRGQQVTLSCSPISGHRSVSWYQQTPGQGLQFLFEYFSETQRNKGNFPGRFSGRQFSNSRSEMNVSTLELGDSALYLCASSLGWTRSNEQFFGPGTRLTVL.

Here the CDR3 reads CASSQERGGLDTQYF. CDR3 sequence (DNA): TGTGCCAGCAGCCAAGAGCGGGGGGGCCTTGATACGCAGTATTTT. This chain connects TRBV4-2 to TRBJ2-3; 9 bases align to TRBD2. The CDR3 runs to 15 residues. Germline loops: CDR1 LGHNA, CDR2 YNFKEQ. Germline trimming cut 0 bases from V and 6 bases from J; bases unmatched to any gene: 4.

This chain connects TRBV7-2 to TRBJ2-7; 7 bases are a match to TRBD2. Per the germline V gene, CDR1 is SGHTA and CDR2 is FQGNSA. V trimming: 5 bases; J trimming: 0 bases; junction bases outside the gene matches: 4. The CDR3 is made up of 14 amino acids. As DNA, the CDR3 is TGTGCCAGCAGCCGAGCGGGATTCTCCTACGAGCAGTACTTC. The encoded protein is CASSRAGFSYEQYF.

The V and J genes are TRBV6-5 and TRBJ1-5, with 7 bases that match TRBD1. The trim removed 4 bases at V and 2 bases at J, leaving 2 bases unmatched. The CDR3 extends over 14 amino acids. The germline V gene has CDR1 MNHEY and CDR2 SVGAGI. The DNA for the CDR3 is TGTGCCAGCAGTTGGGACAGAGGCAATCAGCCCCAGCATTTT. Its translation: CASSWDRGNQPQHF.

CDR3 protein: CASSRTPGLLRGLEQFF. As DNA, the CDR3 is TGTGCCAGCAGCCGGACCCCGGGACTCCTAAGGGGTCTTGAGCAGTTCTTC. V is TRBV7-2 and J is TRBJ2-1, with TRBD2 as a possible D gene (6 bases). The germline CDR1 and CDR2 sequences are SGHTA and FQGNSA. The CDR3 is 17 amino acids. V was cut by 5 bases and J by 9 bases, with 26 bases left in between.

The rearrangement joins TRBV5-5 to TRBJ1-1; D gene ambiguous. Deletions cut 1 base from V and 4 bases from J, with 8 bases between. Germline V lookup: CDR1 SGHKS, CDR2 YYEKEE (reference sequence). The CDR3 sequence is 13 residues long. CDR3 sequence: CASSLLVPTEAFF. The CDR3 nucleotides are TGTGCCAGCAGCTTGCTAGTCCCCACTGAAGCTTTCTTT.

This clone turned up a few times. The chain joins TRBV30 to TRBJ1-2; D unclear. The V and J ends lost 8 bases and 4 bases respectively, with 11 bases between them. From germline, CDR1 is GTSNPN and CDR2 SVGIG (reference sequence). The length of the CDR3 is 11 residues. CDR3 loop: CARMTGYGYTF. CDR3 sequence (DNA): TGTGCCCGGATGACTGGCTATGGCTACACCTTC.

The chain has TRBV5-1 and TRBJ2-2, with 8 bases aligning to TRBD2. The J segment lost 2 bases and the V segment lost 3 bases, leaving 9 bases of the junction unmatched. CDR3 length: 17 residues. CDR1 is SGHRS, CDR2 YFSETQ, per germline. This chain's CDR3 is CASSWTILAVNTGELFF. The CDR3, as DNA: TGCGCCAGCAGCTGGACGATACTAGCGGTTAACACCGGGGAGCTGTTTTTT.

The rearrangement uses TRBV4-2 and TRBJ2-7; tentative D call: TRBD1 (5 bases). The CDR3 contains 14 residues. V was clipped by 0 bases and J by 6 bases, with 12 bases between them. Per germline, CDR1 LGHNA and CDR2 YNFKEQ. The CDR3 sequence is CASSQERGPVEQYF. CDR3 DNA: TGTGCCAGCAGCCAAGAAAGGGGCCCCGTCGAGCAGTACTTC.

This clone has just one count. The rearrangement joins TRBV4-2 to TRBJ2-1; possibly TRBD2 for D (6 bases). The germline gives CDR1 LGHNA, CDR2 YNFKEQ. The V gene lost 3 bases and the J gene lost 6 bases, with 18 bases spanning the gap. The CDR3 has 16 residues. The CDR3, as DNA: TGTGCCAGCAGCCAGCTCGGGACTTCCGGAAGCAATGAGCAGTTCTTC. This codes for CASSQLGTSGSNEQFF.

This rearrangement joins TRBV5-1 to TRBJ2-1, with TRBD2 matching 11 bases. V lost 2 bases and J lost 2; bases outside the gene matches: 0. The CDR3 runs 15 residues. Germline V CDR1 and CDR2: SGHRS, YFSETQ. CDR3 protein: CASSFSGGAYNEQFF. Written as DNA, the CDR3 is TGCGCCAGCAGCTTTAGCGGGGGGGCCTACAATGAGCAGTTCTTC. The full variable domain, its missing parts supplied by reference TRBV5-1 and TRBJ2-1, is KAGVTQTPRYLIKTRGQQVTLSCSPISGHRSVSWYQQTPGQGLQFLFEYFSETQRNKGNFPGRFSGRQFSNSRSEMNVSTLELGDSALYLCASSFSGGAYNEQFFGPGTRLTVL.

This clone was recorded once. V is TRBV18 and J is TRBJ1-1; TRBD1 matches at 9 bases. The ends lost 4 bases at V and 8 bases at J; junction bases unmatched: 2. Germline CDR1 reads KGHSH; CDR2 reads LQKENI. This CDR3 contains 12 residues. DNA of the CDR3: TGTGCCAGCTCACTCGGGACAGGGGAAGCTTTCTTT. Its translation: CASSLGTGEAFF. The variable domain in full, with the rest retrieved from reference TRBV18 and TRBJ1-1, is NAGVMQNPRHLVRRRGQEARLRCSPMKGHSHVYWYRQLPEEGLKFMVYLQKENIIDESGMPKERFSAEFPKEGPSILRIQQVVRGDSAAYFCASSLGTGEAFFGQGTRLTVV.

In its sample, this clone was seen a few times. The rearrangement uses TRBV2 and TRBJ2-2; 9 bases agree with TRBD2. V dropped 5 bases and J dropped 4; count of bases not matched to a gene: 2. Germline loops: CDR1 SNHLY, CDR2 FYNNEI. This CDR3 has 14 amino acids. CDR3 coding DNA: TGTGCCAGCAGTCGTAGCGGGAGCACCGGGGAGCTGTTTTTT. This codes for CASSRSGSTGELFF.

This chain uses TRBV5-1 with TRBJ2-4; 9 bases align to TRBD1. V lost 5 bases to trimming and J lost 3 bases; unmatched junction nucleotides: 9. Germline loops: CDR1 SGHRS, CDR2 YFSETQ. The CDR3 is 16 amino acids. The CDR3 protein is CASSYTGGAGKNIQYF. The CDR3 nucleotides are TGCGCCAGCAGTTATACAGGGGGCGCAGGCAAAAACATTCAGTACTTC.

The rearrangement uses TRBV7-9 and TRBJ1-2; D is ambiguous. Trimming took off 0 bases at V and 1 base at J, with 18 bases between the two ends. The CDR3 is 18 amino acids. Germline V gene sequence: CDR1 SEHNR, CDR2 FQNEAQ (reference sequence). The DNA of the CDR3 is TGTGCCAGCAGCTTAGCCCGAGGGAGGGCAACCGGTAACTATGGCTACACCTTC. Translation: CASSLARGRATGNYGYTF. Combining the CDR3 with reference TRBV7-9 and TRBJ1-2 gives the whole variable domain DTGVSQNPRHKITKRGQNVTFRCDPISEHNRLYWYRQTLGQGPEFLTYFQNEAQLEKSRLLSDRFSAERPKGSFSTLEIQRTEQGDSAMYLCASSLARGRATGNYGYTFGSGTRLTVV.

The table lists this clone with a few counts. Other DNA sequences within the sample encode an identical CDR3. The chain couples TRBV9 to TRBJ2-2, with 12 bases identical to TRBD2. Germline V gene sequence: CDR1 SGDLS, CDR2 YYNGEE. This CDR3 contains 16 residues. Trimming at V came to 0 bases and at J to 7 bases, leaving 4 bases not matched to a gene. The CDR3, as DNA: TGTGCCAGCAGCGTAGTAGGACTAGCGGGAAACGGGGAGCTGTTTTTT. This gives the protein CASSVVGLAGNGELFF.

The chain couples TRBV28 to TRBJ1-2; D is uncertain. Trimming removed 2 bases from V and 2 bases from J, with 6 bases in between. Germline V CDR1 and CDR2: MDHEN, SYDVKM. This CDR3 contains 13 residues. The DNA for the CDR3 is TGTGCCAGCAGTTTACGGGTGAACTATGGCTACACCTTC. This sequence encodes CASSLRVNYGYTF.